The clone carrying this T cell receptor beta chain came up many times. What it binds is not known. The CDR3 length is 19 residues. Germline V gives CDR1 MDHEN, CDR2 SYDVKM. V lost 1 base and J lost 4; bases outside the gene matches: 13. This specimen comes from a study of Graves' ophthalmopathy and Graves' hyperthyroidism. Overall study context: Researchers obtained peripheral blood at initial diagnosis, before any treatment had begun.

Study outcomes and limitations: Among thyroid clonotypes expanded above 0.001 frequency, most also appeared in blood. A classifier, a 13-signature model, separated ophthalmopathy from stable hyperthyroidism with about 88% sensitivity and over 70% specificity.

In this cohort, patients with other autoimmune diseases, uncontrolled infections, pregnancy or lactation were excluded. Investigators amplified TCR beta CDR3 regions from RNA transcripts. Following a first-round RT-PCR that used HTBI primers, a second-round multiplex PCR was carried out. One entry per CDR3 protein results from TCRdb running MiXCR on the multiplex PCR reads. Among 350,000 to 400,000 distinct CDR3 sequences, roughly 18% were seen once, and the ten largest hold about 1.6%. The chain recombines TRBV28 with TRBJ2-2; TRBD1 agrees at 9 bases. The receptor was derived from a young woman with Graves' ophthalmopathy. The sample comprised peripheral blood. The CDR3 DNA sequence: TGTGCCAGCAGTTTATCCGGACGATTTACAGGGGGCGTCACCGGGGAGCTGTTTTTT. Amino acids: CASSLSGRFTGGVTGELFF.